The source of this T cell receptor beta chain is a study of human T cells and chemical hapten exposure. Overall study context: 2% DPC was applied to around 2 cm by around 2 cm of upper inner arm skin for sensitization. Per-sample TCR yields varied mainly from small pooled library volume differences.

This clonotype has at least ten counts. Time point meaning: patch test 3, about 24 weeks after DPC sensitization. Treatment specified: therapeutic diphenylcyclopropenone sensitization with weekly scalp DPC. The germline V gene encodes CDR1 DFQATT and CDR2 SNEGSKA (reference sequence). V lost 3 bases, J lost 4 bases, and 12 bases lay in between. The CDR3 totals 13 residues. TCRdb re-called the RACE reads with MiXCR, one entry per CDR3 protein. The sample holds over 150,000 distinct CDR3 sequences, about a quarter seen once. The TCR originated in a woman aged 18-30 years with alopecia areata. Some clones in this sample may be carry-over from other donors' samples. Sequenced material: whole blood, taken in connection with sensitization to the hapten diphenylcyclopropenone (DPC). The chain is built from TRBV20-1 and TRBJ1-1; tentatively, D is TRBD1 (6 bases). The CDR3 region is CSASPGAGTEAFF. The CDR3 DNA sequence: TGCAGTGCTAGCCCAGGGGCGGGCACTGAAGCTTTCTTT.